The 11 T cell receptor beta chains below all came from one sample that was sequenced in a study of cytomegalovirus exposure and HLA in healthy donors. The primer mix had 60 Vbeta and 13 Jbeta primers. Profiled with immunoSEQ multiplex PCR; TCRdb holds only in-frame clones, not every one. This sample has 70,000 to 100,000 clones, with approximately 80% found just once. Material: PBMCs. The receptors here all came from a woman aged 45-59 years in good health and CMV-seropositive.

This sequence joins TRBV6-5 and TRBJ1-5, with 7 nucleotides matching TRBD1. There are 15 residues in the CDR3. Trimming at V came to 4 bases and at J to 7 bases, leaving 10 bases not matched to a gene. Germline V CDR1 and CDR2: MNHEY, SVGAGI. The chain's CDR3 is CASSFLGGEGQPQHF. The CDR3 region has the DNA TGTGCCAGCAGTTTCCTAGGGGGCGAGGGCCAGCCCCAGCATTTT.

The J gene is TRBJ2-2, the V gene TRBV19, with 8 nucleotides matching TRBD2. Germline lookup yields CDR1 LNHDA and CDR2 SQIVND (reference sequence). The CDR3 has 16 amino acids. V lost 0 bases, J lost 6 bases, and 6 bases stayed unmatched. CDR3 in DNA: TGTGCCAGTAGTATAGACACGGGGGGGCGCGCCGGGGAGCTGTTTTTT. Translation gives CASSIDTGGRAGELFF.

This sequence joins TRBV18 and TRBJ2-1; D is perhaps TRBD1 (7 bases). The germline V and J ends were trimmed by 6 bases and 8 bases, with 23 bases remaining between them. There are 16 residues in the CDR3. The V gene's germline CDR1 is KGHSH and CDR2 LQKENI. Here the CDR3 DNA reads TGTGCCAGCTCGCCTGAGCCCGGTGGAGGGGGCGATGAGCAGTTCTTC. Its translation: CASSPEPGGGGDEQFF.

This clone was seen only a few times. This chain uses TRBV4-1 with TRBJ1-3; D is ambiguous. The CDR3 extends over 14 amino acids. V gave up 4 bases and J gave up 2 bases, with 9 bases separating them. Per germline, CDR1 MGHRA and CDR2 YSYEKL. The CDR3 sequence is CASSPVGPGNTIYF. CDR3 DNA: TGCGCCAGCAGCCCTGTTGGGCCTGGAAACACCATATATTTT.

The chain couples TRBV4-1 to TRBJ2-5; D possibly corresponds to TRBD1 (6 bases). Germline lookup yields CDR1 MGHRA and CDR2 YSYEKL. This CDR3 has 14 amino acids. Trimming left V 4 bases short and J 4 bases short, with 13 bases between. CDR3 region: CASSRTGYGETQYF. Written as DNA, the CDR3 is TGCGCCAGCAGCCGAACAGGGTATGGAGAGACCCAGTACTTC.

This clone was seen just once. The rearrangement joins TRBV5-1 to TRBJ2-3; D is perhaps TRBD1 (5 bases). V was pared by 2 bases and J by 0 bases, with 19 bases between. The germline V gene encodes CDR1 SGHRS and CDR2 YFSETQ. The CDR3 runs 18 residues. CDR3 DNA sequence: TGCGCCAGCAGCTTTTCTCCTTTCAGGGTTTCTAGCACAGATACGCAGTATTTT. Translated, it gives CASSFSPFRVSSTDTQYF.

This chain connects TRBV29-1 to TRBJ2-1; D gene unclear. V was pared by 4 bases and J by 12 bases, with 13 bases between. Per the germline V gene, CDR1 is SQVTM and CDR2 is ANQGSEA. The CDR3 sequence is 11 residues long. The CDR3 protein is CSVVYPVGQFF. The CDR3 nucleotides read TGCAGCGTTGTGTATCCCGTCGGGCAGTTCTTC.

The chain has TRBV6-1 and TRBJ2-7, with D tentatively TRBD2 (7 bases). The V gene's germline CDR1 is MNHNS and CDR2 SASEGT. This CDR3 contains 13 residues. V was pared by 6 bases and J by 3 bases, with 12 bases between. The CDR3, as DNA: TGTGCCAGCAGCCTGAGGGGGGGCTACGAGCAGTACTTC. Translated: CASSLRGGYEQYF.

The rearrangement joins TRBV6-5 to TRBJ1-2, with 8 bases fitting TRBD1. Trimming removed 9 bases from V and 8 bases from J; junction bases left unmatched: 8. The CDR3 sequence is 12 residues long. From germline, CDR1 is MNHEY and CDR2 SVGAGI. The CDR3 protein is CASQKQGVGYTF. In nucleotides, the CDR3 is TGTGCCAGTCAAAAACAGGGGGTCGGCTACACCTTC.

The chain is built from TRBV9 and TRBJ1-5, with a tentative D call TRBD1 (5 bases). CDR3 length equals 14 residues. Germline CDR1 reads SGDLS; CDR2 reads YYNGEE. The V and J ends lost 5 bases and 4 bases respectively, with 13 bases between them. The CDR3 reads CASSVQGSNQPQHF. Written as DNA, the CDR3 is TGTGCCAGCAGTGTCCAGGGATCTAATCAGCCCCAGCATTTT.

This clone appeared a single time. The chain uses TRBV7-8 and TRBJ1-3; D is uncertain. CDR1 and CDR2 from the germline V gene are SGHVS and FQNEAQ. Between the trimmed V and J ends, which lost 4 bases and 0 bases, there was a span of 10 bases. This CDR3 spans 15 amino acids. The CDR3 sequence: CASSSTGTSGNTIYF. CDR3 in DNA: TGTGCCAGCAGCTCGACGGGAACCTCTGGAAACACCATATATTTT.